This T cell receptor beta chain appears in the sequencing data of a study of radiotherapy plus CTLA-4 blockade in lung cancer (dated by TCRdb to 2017 to 2018). At the level of the whole study: Among the enrolled patients, approximately 18% had an objective response, and 25% to 40% reached disease control. Overall results and qualifications from the work: Increased serum interferon-beta after radiation, together with early dynamic changes in blood T cell clones, were reported to be the strongest predictors of response. After treatment with radiotherapy and ipilimumab, TCR clones that originated in tumors expanded in peripheral blood.

Remarks on this clone: What antigen it recognizes has not been identified. The sample holds no much larger clone one base away, and base qualities are not on file.

The CDR3 goes from the cysteine to the phenylalanine over 13 residues. Only CDR3 DNA is held: 39 bases, read in frame from base 1. According to the germline V gene, CDR1 reads MDHEN and CDR2 reads SYDVKM. The junction shows trimming of 6 bases on V and 11 bases on J, and the gene matches do not reach 9 bases of it. The protocol used for the library was the immunoSEQ multiplex PCR assay. TCRdb re-hosts the immuneACCESS table, in-frame sequences only. Its copies lack some clones; in the studies checked, an unresolved V gene accounts for under half of them, and the cause for the rest is not known. Recorded for this sample are 100,000 or so clones; about 80% of them occurred a single time. Of the sample, 13% to 15% falls within the top ten clones. In this study, focal radiation therapy paired with CTLA-4 blockade (ipilimumab) was tested in patients who had chemo-refractory metastatic non-small-cell lung cancer.

The clonotype comes from a human donor with non-small cell lung cancer that progressed on radiotherapy plus ipilimumab. The chain is assembled from TRBV28 and TRBJ1-1; TRBD1 agrees with 10 junctional bases. Material: peripheral blood, obtained from a patient treated with radiotherapy plus ipilimumab. CDR3 protein: CASSRQGARTAFF. Here is the DNA: TGTGCCAGCAGCAGACAGGGGGCCCGGACGGCTTTCTTT.